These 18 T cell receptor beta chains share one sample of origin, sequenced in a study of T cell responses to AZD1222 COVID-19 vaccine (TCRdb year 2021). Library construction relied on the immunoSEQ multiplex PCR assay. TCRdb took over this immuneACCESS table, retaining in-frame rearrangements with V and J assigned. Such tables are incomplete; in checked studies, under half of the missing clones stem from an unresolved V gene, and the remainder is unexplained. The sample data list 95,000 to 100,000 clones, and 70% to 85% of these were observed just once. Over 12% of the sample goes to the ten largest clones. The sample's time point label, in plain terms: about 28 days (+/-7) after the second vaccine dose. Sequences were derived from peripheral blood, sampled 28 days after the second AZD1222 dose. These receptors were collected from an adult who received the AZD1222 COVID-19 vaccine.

CDR3: CASSPWAPLAATNEKLFF. CDR3 bases: TGTGCCAGCAGTCCGTGGGCCCCCTTGGCCGCAACTAATGAAAAACTGTTTTTT. J is TRBJ1-4 and V is TRBV27, with no clear D. CDR1 and CDR2 from the germline V gene are MNHEY and SMNVEV (reference sequence). The CDR3 totals 18 residues. V gave up 5 bases and J gave up 0 bases, with 19 bases separating them.

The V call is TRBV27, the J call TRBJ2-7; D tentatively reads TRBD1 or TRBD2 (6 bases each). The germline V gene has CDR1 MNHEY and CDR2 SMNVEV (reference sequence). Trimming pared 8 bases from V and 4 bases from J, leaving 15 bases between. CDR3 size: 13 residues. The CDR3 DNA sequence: TGTGCCAGCGCCTTTGGGGGGCGGTACGAGCAGTACTTC. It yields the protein CASAFGGRYEQYF.

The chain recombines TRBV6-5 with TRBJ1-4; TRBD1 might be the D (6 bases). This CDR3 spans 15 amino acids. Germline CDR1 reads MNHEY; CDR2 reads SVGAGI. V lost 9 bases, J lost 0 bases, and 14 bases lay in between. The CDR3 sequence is CASRQEAATNEKLFF. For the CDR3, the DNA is TGTGCCAGTCGACAGGAGGCAGCAACTAATGAAAAACTGTTTTTT.

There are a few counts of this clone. The CDR3 DNA reads as TGTGCCAGCAGCGCCGCAGGTGGGGTGGTAAATGAGCAGTTCTTC. The encoded protein is CASSAAGGVVNEQFF. The chain couples TRBV7-3 to TRBJ2-1; D uncertain. This CDR3 region has 15 residues. V shed 5 bases and J shed 7 bases, with 18 bases lying between them. Per the germline V gene, CDR1 is SGHTA and CDR2 is FQGTGA.

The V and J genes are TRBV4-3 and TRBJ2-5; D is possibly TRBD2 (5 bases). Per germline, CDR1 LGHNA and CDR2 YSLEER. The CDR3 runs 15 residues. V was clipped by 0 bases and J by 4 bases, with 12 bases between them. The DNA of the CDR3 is TGCGCCAGCAGCCAAGATGGCGGAGGAGGAGAGACCCAGTACTTC. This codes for CASSQDGGGGETQYF.

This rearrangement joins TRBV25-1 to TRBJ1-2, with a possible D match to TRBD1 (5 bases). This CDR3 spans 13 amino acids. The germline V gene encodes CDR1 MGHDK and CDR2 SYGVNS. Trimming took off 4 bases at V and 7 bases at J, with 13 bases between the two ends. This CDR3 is CASSVGAGFGYTF. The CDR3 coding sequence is TGTGCCAGCAGTGTCGGTGCAGGGTTTGGCTACACCTTC.

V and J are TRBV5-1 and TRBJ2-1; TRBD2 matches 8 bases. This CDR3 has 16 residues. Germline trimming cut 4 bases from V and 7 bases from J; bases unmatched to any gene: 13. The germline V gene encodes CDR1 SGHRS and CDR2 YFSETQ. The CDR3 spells CASSPQGRGAENEQFF. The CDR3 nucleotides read TGCGCCAGCAGCCCCCAGGGGCGGGGGGCGGAAAATGAGCAGTTCTTC.

As DNA, the CDR3 is TGTGCCACCAGTGATTTGGGAGAGACCCAGTACTTC. It codes for CATSDLGETQYF. The chain recombines TRBV24-1 with TRBJ2-5; D unclear. This CDR3 spans 12 amino acids. The germline V gene encodes CDR1 KGHDR and CDR2 SFDVKD. Trimming cost V 0 bases and J 4 bases, with 2 bases left between them.

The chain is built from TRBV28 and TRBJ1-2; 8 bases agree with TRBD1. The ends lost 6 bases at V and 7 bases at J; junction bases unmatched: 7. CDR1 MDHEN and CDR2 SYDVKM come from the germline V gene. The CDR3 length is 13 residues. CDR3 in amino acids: CASRNTGGSGYTF. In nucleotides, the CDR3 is TGTGCCAGCAGGAATACAGGGGGAAGTGGCTACACCTTC.

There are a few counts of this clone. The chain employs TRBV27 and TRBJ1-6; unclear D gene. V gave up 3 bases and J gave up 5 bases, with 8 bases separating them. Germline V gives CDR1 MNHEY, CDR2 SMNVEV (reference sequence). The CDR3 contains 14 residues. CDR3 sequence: CASSFGRDNSPLHF. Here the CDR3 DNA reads TGTGCCAGCAGTTTTGGAAGGGATAATTCACCCCTCCACTTT.

CDR3: CASSQDRSGGAYEQYF. For the CDR3, the DNA is TGTGCCAGCAGCCAAGATCGATCCGGGGGGGCCTACGAGCAGTACTTC. The chain uses TRBV3-1 (or the pseudogene TRBV3-2) and TRBJ2-7, with 8 bases identical to TRBD2. CDR1 is LGHDT and CDR2 is YNNKEL in the germline V gene (reference sequence). Trimming took 0 bases from V and 2 from J; bases not matched to a gene: 6. The CDR3 totals 16 residues.

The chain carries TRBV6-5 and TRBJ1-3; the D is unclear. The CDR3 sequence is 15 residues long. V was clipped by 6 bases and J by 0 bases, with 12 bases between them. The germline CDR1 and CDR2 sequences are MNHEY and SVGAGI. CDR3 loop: CASRGSGRSGNTIYF. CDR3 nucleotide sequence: TGTGCCAGCAGGGGCTCTGGTCGCTCTGGAAACACCATATATTTT.

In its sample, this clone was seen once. CDR3 amino acids: CASTQSGGPKEVFSGANVLTF. CDR3 nucleotide sequence: TGTGCCAGCACCCAGTCAGGGGGCCCTAAAGAGGTCTTCTCCGGGGCCAACGTCCTGACTTTC. The chain links TRBV2 to TRBJ2-6, with 8 positions matching TRBD1. This CDR3 comprises 21 residues. V was pared by 7 bases and J by 4 bases, with 24 bases of the junction left unmatched. CDR1 is SNHLY and CDR2 is FYNNEI in the germline V gene. Variable domain in full (rest from reference TRBV2 and TRBJ2-6): EPEVTQTPSHQVTQMGQEVILRCVPISNHLYFYWYRQILGQKVEFLVSFYNNEISEKSEIFDDQFSVERPDGSNFTLKIRSTKLEDSAMYFCASTQSGGPKEVFSGANVLTFGAGSRLTVL.

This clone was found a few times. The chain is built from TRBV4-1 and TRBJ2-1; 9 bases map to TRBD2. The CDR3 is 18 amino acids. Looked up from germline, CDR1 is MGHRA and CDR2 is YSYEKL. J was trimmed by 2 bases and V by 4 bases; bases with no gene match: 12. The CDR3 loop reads CASSRTPSSGKTYNEQFF. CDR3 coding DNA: TGCGCCAGCAGCCGGACCCCATCTAGCGGGAAGACCTACAATGAGCAGTTCTTC.

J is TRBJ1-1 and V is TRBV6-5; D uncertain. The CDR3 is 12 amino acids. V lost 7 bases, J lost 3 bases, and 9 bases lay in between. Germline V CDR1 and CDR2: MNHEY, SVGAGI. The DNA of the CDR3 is TGTGCCAGCATGGGCAGATACACTGAAGCTTTCTTT. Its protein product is CASMGRYTEAFF.

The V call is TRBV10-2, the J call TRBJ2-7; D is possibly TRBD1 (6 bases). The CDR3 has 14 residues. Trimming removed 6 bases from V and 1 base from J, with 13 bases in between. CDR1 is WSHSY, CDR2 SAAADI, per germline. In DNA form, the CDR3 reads TGCGCCAGCAGAGTAGGACAGCTGTCCTACGAGCAGTACTTC. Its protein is CASRVGQLSYEQYF.

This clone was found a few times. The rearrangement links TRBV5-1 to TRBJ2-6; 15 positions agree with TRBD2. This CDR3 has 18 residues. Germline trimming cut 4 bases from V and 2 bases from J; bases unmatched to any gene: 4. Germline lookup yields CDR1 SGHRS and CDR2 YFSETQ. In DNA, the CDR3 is TGCGCCAGCAGCCGGACTAGCGGGAGGGCCACTGGGGCCAACGTCCTGACTTTC. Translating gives CASSRTSGRATGANVLTF.

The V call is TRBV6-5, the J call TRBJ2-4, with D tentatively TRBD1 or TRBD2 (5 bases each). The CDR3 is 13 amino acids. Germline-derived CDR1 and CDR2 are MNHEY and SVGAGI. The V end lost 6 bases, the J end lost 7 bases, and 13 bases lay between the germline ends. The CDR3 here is CASRLGPRNIQYF. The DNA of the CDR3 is TGTGCCAGCAGGCTGGGACCCAGGAACATTCAGTACTTC.